One T cell receptor (beta chain) is described in this entry. This specimen comes from a study of immune heterogeneity within non-small cell lung tumors. Template material for each sample was around 560 ng of bulk tumor genomic DNA. Several biopsies per primary tumor were taken during surgery, spaced as far apart as possible. Patients underwent curative surgery for untreated, newly diagnosed non-small cell lung cancer. Amplification of the TCR beta CDR3 was achieved through multiplex PCR with 32 V and 13 J primers. TCRdb independently ran MiXCR on the multiplex PCR reads; one entry per CDR3 protein. This table holds approximately 29,000 distinct CDR3 sequences, approximately 30% found once. This TCR came from a man in his forties with non-small cell lung cancer. Sequenced: lung tumor tissue.

The CDR3 DNA follows: TGTGCCATCAGTGGGGGACTAGAGGACCAAGAGACCCAGTACTTC. Amino acids: CAISGGLEDQETQYF. This chain links TRBV10-3 with TRBJ2-5; TRBD2 matches at 8 bases. The CDR3 spans 15 residues. Germline-derived CDR1 and CDR2 are ENHRY and SYGVKD. Losses at the gene ends were 4 bases for V and 0 bases for J; bases not matched to a gene: 4.